The 26 T cell receptor beta chains reported below all come from one sample, sequenced in a study of T cells in Graves' hyperthyroidism and ophthalmopathy. Amplification of TCR beta CDR3 regions was performed using RNA transcripts as template. The HTBI primer set drove a first-round RT-PCR of the TCR CDR3. MiXCR, applied by TCRdb to the multiplex PCR reads, yields one record per CDR3 protein. The data contain about 520,000 distinct CDR3 sequences, around 20% of them seen just once; the ten biggest clones take up approximately 25%. The sequenced sample was blood. These receptors all come from a man aged 18 to 35 with Graves' hyperthyroidism.

This clonotype came up many times. This sequence joins TRBV11-2 and TRBJ2-5, with TRBD2 identical over 14 bases. Germline V gene data show CDR1 as SGHAT and CDR2 as FQNNGV. V dropped 5 bases and J dropped 5; count of bases not matched to a gene: 16. This CDR3 is built from 19 residues. The CDR3 spells CASSLPPVTSGGARETQYF. The CDR3 nucleotides are TGTGCCAGCAGCCTCCCTCCCGTGACTAGCGGGGGGGCCCGGGAGACCCAGTACTTC. The entire variable domain, with the rest obtained from reference TRBV11-2 and TRBJ2-5, is as follows: EAGVAQSPRYKIIEKRQSVAFWCNPISGHATLYWYQQILGQGPKLLIQFQNNGVVDDSQLPKDRFSAERLKGVDSTLKIQPAKLEDSAVYLCASSLPPVTSGGARETQYFGPGTRLLVL.

This clonotype was picked up many times. One end of the junction fails to match germline, which may point to a read error. This sequence joins TRBV6-5 and TRBJ1-5; perhaps TRBD1 as D (6 bases). The CDR3 runs to 13 residues. CDR1 is MNHEY, CDR2 SVGAGI, per germline. The CDR3 sequence: CASSSQGNQPQHF. The CDR3 DNA is TGCGCCAGCAGTTCACAGGGTAATCAGCCCCAGCATTTT.

This clonotype appeared many times. The V and J genes are TRBV4-2 and TRBJ2-2; TRBD2 agrees at 8 bases. Germline CDR1 is LGHNA and CDR2 is YNFKEQ. The CDR3 is 17 amino acids. V shed 0 bases and J 4 bases; nucleotides not matched to a gene: 7. The CDR3 is CASSQDRAGAFTGELFF. In DNA, the CDR3 is TGTGCCAGCAGCCAAGATCGAGCGGGGGCCTTCACCGGGGAGCTGTTTTTT.

This clonotype was picked up many times. This chain joins TRBV28 and TRBJ2-1; 7 bases align to TRBD1. Per the germline V gene, CDR1 is MDHEN and CDR2 is SYDVKM. After removal of 6 bases from V and 4 bases from J, the junction contained 6 bases not matched to a gene. The CDR3 totals 14 residues. CDR3 sequence reads: CASSLTGQYNEQFF. In DNA form, the CDR3 reads TGTGCCAGCAGCCTGACAGGGCAGTACAATGAGCAGTTCTTC.

In its sample, this clonotype was seen many times. The chain has TRBV20-1 and TRBJ1-5, with D unclear. Trimming took off 1 base at V and 2 bases at J, with 9 bases between the two ends. The CDR3 has 14 residues. Germline assignment: CDR1 DFQATT and CDR2 SNEGSKA (reference sequence). Here the CDR3 DNA reads TGCAGTGCTAGAGGTATGACCGGCAATCAGCCCCAGCATTTT. This sequence encodes CSARGMTGNQPQHF.

The chain couples TRBV28 to TRBJ2-7, with D perhaps TRBD1 (5 bases). V was shortened by 2 bases and J by 2 bases, with 10 bases between the two germline ends. CDR3 length: 14 amino acids. Germline V lookup: CDR1 MDHEN, CDR2 SYDVKM. The CDR3 region is CASSLDQGTYEQYF. CDR3 sequence (DNA): TGTGCCAGCAGTTTAGATCAGGGAACCTACGAGCAGTACTTC.

This clonotype was observed at least ten times. This chain uses TRBV24-1 with TRBJ2-2, with no clear D. CDR1 and CDR2 (germline): KGHDR, SFDVKD. The germline V and J ends were trimmed by 0 bases and 8 bases, with 6 bases remaining between them. This CDR3 contains 13 residues. CDR3 protein: CATSDLGRGELFF. The CDR3 DNA reads TGTGCCACCAGTGATTTGGGGCGTGGGGAGCTGTTTTTT.

This clonotype occurred many times. The chain recombines TRBV2 with TRBJ1-1; tentative D call: TRBD1 (6 bases). V was cut by 7 bases and J by 3 bases, with 15 bases left in between. The length of the CDR3 is 14 residues. Germline lookup yields CDR1 SNHLY and CDR2 FYNNEI. CDR3 protein: CASNTGGLYTEAFF. CDR3 bases: TGTGCCAGCAATACGGGGGGCTTGTACACTGAAGCTTTCTTT. The complete variable domain, with remaining parts taken from reference TRBV2 and TRBJ1-1, reads EPEVTQTPSHQVTQMGQEVILRCVPISNHLYFYWYRQILGQKVEFLVSFYNNEISEKSEIFDDQFSVERPDGSNFTLKIRSTKLEDSAMYFCASNTGGLYTEAFFGQGTRLTVV.

The chain joins TRBV28 to TRBJ2-1; TRBD1 aligns across 8 bases. Germline V gene sequence: CDR1 MDHEN, CDR2 SYDVKM. This CDR3 has 15 amino acids. V lost 6 bases, J lost 8 bases, and 12 bases stayed unmatched. The CDR3 bases are TGTGCCAGCAGCCCGACAGGGGTAGGGTTGGATGAGCAGTTCTTC. This sequence encodes CASSPTGVGLDEQFF. The variable domain in full, completed from reference TRBV28 and TRBJ2-1, reads DVKVTQSSRYLVKRTGEKVFLECVQDMDHENMFWYRQDPGLGLRLIYFSYDVKMKEKGDIPEGYSVSREKKERFSLILESASTNQTSMYLCASSPTGVGLDEQFFGPGTRLTVL.

This clonotype was detected ten times or more. The rearrangement uses TRBV12-3 or TRBV12-4 and TRBJ1-5; D call uncertain. The V and J ends lost 3 bases and 5 bases respectively, with 11 bases between them. This CDR3 contains 14 residues. CDR3 DNA: TGTGCCAGCAGTTTCGCGGCAGGCGATCAGCCCCAGCATTTT. Protein sequence: CASSFAAGDQPQHF.

The table lists this clonotype with many counts. The chain joins TRBV2 to TRBJ2-5; tentatively, D is TRBD1 (5 bases). V dropped 5 bases and J dropped 5 bases, with 9 bases sitting between them. Germline V gene sequence: CDR1 SNHLY, CDR2 FYNNEI. CDR3 size: 12 residues. In nucleotides, the CDR3 is TGTGCCAGCAGTCTGGACACGGAGACCCAGTACTTC. Protein product: CASSLDTETQYF.

The chain links TRBV6-2 or TRBV6-3 to TRBJ2-7, with D perhaps matching TRBD2 (6 bases). Germline V gene lookup returns CDR1 MNHEY and CDR2 SVGEGT. V was cut by 8 bases and J by 7 bases, with 21 bases left in between. The CDR3 is made up of 14 amino acids. Written as DNA, the CDR3 is TGTGCCAGCCAACCGGGGCTAGCTGGGAGGGAGCAGTACTTC. Translated: CASQPGLAGREQYF.

This clonotype was counted ten times or more. The chain links TRBV20-1 to TRBJ2-7; 8 nucleotides agree with TRBD1. V gave up 1 base and J gave up 3 bases; unmatched junction bases: 8. CDR1 and CDR2 from the germline V gene are DFQATT and SNEGSKA (reference sequence). CDR3 length: 15 amino acids. Here the CDR3 DNA reads TGCAGTGCTAGAGCCAACAGGGGGGTCCTCTACGAGCAGTACTTC. Its translation is CSARANRGVLYEQYF.

This clonotype occurred once. V gene TRBV6-4 combines with J gene TRBJ1-2; no reliable D call. Per the germline V gene, CDR1 is MRHNA and CDR2 is SNTAGT. V dropped 6 bases and J dropped 4 bases, with 18 bases sitting between them. The CDR3 runs to 15 residues. CDR3 sequence reads: CASSQGHGRLYGYTF. In DNA form, the CDR3 reads TGTGCCAGCAGCCAAGGCCACGGACGGCTCTATGGCTACACCTTC.

This sequence joins TRBV28 and TRBJ2-6; a weak D match, TRBD2 (7 bases). Germline assignment: CDR1 MDHEN and CDR2 SYDVKM. With 7 bases removed from V and 4 bases from J, the gap between germline ends came to 17 bases. This CDR3 is 16 amino acids long. The chain's CDR3 is CASTYGGAFGANVLTF. CDR3 nucleotides: TGTGCCAGCACATATGGGGGGGCGTTCGGGGCCAACGTCCTGACTTTC.

This clonotype appeared a few times. V usage is TRBV4-1 and J usage is TRBJ1-1; D is ambiguous. The V end was cut by 0 bases, the J end by 4 bases, with 15 bases between. The CDR3 extends over 16 amino acids. Germline loops: CDR1 MGHRA, CDR2 YSYEKL. CDR3 sequence (DNA): TGCGCCAGCAGCCAAGAAGGCGGCAACACGGGCACTGAAGCTTTCTTT. This encodes CASSQEGGNTGTEAFF.

This clonotype was found a few times. This rearrangement joins TRBV19 to TRBJ1-2; TRBD1 matches 8 bases. Germline loops: CDR1 LNHDA, CDR2 SQIVND (reference sequence). The CDR3 is 16 residues long. The ends lost 10 bases at V and 4 bases at J; junction bases unmatched: 17. CDR3 sequence (DNA): TGTGCCACCACGTCGAGCGGACAGGGTCTCGGCTATGGCTACACCTTC. It translates to CATTSSGQGLGYGYTF.

This clonotype was picked up many times. This chain uses TRBV11-3 with TRBJ2-2; D gene uncertain. CDR3 length: 15 residues. In germline, CDR1 is SGHNT, CDR2 YENEEA. Trimming cost V 2 bases and J 3 bases, with 10 bases left between them. The CDR3 loop is CASSLKGRDTGELFF. The CDR3, as DNA: TGTGCCAGCAGCTTAAAGGGAAGGGACACCGGGGAGCTGTTTTTT.

There are many counts of this clonotype. The CDR3 coding sequence is TGTGCCACCGGAGACAATCAGCCCCAGCATTTT. As protein: CATGDNQPQHF. The chain is built from TRBV6-2 or TRBV6-3 and TRBJ1-5; D ambiguous. V was shortened by 10 bases and J by 3 bases, with 7 bases between the two germline ends. The V gene's germline CDR1 is MNHEY and CDR2 SVGEGT. The length of the CDR3 is 11 residues.

As to this clonotype: A read error may be the cause here, since a much bigger clone is one base away. V and J are TRBV30 and TRBJ2-7; D might be TRBD2 (5 bases). This CDR3 is built from 15 residues. Per germline, CDR1 GTSNPN and CDR2 SVGIG (reference sequence). CDR3 amino acids: CAWSKGSEWSYEQCF. As DNA, the CDR3 is TGTGCCTGGAGTAAAGGGAGTGAGTGGTCCTACGAGCAGTGCTTC.

This clonotype was recorded many times. The rearrangement joins TRBV10-3 to TRBJ2-2, with a weak D call TRBD1 (6 bases). Deletions cut 11 bases from V and 5 bases from J, with 12 bases between. Germline CDR1 reads ENHRY; CDR2 reads SYGVKD. CDR3 length equals 12 residues. The CDR3 loop reads CAVTTGTGELFF. The CDR3 nucleotides read TGTGCCGTTACAACAGGGACCGGGGAGCTGTTTTTT.

This clonotype was found many times. V is TRBV27 and J is TRBJ1-2, with 7 bases that match TRBD1. Per germline, CDR1 MNHEY and CDR2 SMNVEV (reference sequence). V shed 1 base and J 8 bases; nucleotides not matched to a gene: 7. The CDR3 runs 14 residues. The CDR3 nucleotides are TGTGCCAGCAGTTTATTTGGGACAGACGAAGGCTACACCTTC. It encodes CASSLFGTDEGYTF.

The chain couples TRBV29-1 to TRBJ1-2; D is undetermined. CDR1 is SQVTM, CDR2 ANQGSEA, per germline. This CDR3 has 13 residues. With 5 bases removed from V and 1 base from J, the gap between germline ends came to 11 bases. In DNA, the CDR3 is TGCAGCGTTCGAGGGATGTTTAACTATGGCTACACCTTC. Encoded protein: CSVRGMFNYGYTF.

V gene TRBV20-1 combines with J gene TRBJ2-5, with D possibly being TRBD1 or TRBD2 (5 bases each). The CDR3 loop spans 16 amino acids. Trimming removed 3 bases from V and 2 bases from J, with 19 bases in between. The germline gives CDR1 DFQATT, CDR2 SNEGSKA (reference sequence). Here the CDR3 reads CSASPLVPGRQETQYF. CDR3 DNA sequence: TGCAGTGCTAGCCCCCTTGTTCCGGGACGGCAAGAGACCCAGTACTTC.

In its sample, this clonotype was seen many times. The rearrangement joins TRBV2 to TRBJ2-5; D ambiguous. Germline V gene sequence: CDR1 SNHLY, CDR2 FYNNEI. The CDR3 loop spans 13 amino acids. V lost 3 bases and J lost 5, with 10 bases in between. CDR3 amino acids: CASSDVRRETQYF. As DNA, the CDR3 is TGTGCCAGCAGTGACGTGCGCCGCGAGACCCAGTACTTC.

For this clonotype: The junction departs from germline at one end; a sequencing error may be responsible. The rearrangement uses TRBV7-8 and TRBJ2-7, with unresolved D. Germline lookup yields CDR1 SGHVS and CDR2 FQNEAQ. The CDR3 loop spans 14 amino acids. CDR3 sequence reads: CAISPGLRSYEQYF. CDR3 coding DNA: TGTGCCATCAGCCCCGGGTTAAGATCCTACGAGCAGTACTTC.